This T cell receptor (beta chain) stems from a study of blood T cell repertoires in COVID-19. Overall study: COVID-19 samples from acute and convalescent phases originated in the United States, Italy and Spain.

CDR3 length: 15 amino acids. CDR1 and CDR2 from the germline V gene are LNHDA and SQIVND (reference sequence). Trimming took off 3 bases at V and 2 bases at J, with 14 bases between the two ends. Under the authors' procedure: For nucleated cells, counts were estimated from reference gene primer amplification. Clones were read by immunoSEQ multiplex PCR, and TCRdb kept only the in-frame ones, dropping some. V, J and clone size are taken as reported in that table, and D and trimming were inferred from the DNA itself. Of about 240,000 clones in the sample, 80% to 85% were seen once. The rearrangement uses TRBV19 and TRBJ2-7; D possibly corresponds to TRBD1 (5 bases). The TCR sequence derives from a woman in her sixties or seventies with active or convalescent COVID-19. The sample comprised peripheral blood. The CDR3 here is CASSIYDSSAYEQYF. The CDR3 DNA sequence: TGTGCCAGTAGTATCTATGACAGCTCAGCCTACGAGCAGTACTTC.